The following is a T cell receptor beta chain sequence with its context. This entry comes from a study of long-term antiretroviral therapy in people with HIV. Version v3.0 of the immunoSEQ assay ran at survey level. The protocol was immunoSEQ multiplex PCR, while the TCRdb copy is restricted to in-frame clones and leaves out a portion. Of approximately 24,000 clones listed, about 80% were seen once; the top ten hold 5.5%. V lost 4 bases and J 0 bases, leaving 16 bases between the germline ends. The CDR3 spans 17 residues. CDR1 is SGHRS, CDR2 YFSETQ, per germline. This receptor was identified in a woman aged 25 to 39 with HIV. This chain joins TRBV5-1 and TRBJ2-2, with no clear D. This sample comprised unsorted PBMCs, obtained 1.1 years before starting antiretroviral therapy. The chain's CDR3 is CASSPPPGSANTGELFF. CDR3 DNA: TGCGCCAGCAGCCCTCCTCCAGGTTCTGCGAACACCGGGGAGCTGTTTTTT.